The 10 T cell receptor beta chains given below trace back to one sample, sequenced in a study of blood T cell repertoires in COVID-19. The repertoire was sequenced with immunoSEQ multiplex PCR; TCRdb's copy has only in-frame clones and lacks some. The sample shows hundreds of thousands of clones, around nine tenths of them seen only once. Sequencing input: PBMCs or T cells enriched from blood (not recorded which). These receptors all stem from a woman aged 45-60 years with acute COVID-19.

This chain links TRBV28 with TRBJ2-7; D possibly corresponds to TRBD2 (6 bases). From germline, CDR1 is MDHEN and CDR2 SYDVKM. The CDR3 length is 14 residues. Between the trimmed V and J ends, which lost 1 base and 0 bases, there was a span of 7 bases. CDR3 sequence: CASSLSGGSYEQYF. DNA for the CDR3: TGTGCCAGCAGTTTATCCGGGGGCTCCTACGAGCAGTACTTC.

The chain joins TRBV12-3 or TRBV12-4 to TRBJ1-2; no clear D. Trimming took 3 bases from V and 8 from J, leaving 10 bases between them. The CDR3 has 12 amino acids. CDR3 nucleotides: TGTGCCAGCAGTTTGTCCCAGTCCGGCTACACCTTC. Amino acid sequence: CASSLSQSGYTF.

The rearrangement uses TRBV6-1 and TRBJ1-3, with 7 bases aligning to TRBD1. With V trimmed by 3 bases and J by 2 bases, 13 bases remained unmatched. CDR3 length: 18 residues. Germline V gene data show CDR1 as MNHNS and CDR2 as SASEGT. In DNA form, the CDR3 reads TGTGCCAGCAGTGATAGAAGGTCAGGGGGTGGACCTGGAAACACCATATATTTT. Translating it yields CASSDRRSGGGPGNTIYF.

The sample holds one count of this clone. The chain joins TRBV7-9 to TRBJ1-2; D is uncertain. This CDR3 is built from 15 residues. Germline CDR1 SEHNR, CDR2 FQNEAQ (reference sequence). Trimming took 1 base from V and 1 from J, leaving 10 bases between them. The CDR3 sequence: CASSLGQVLNYGYTF. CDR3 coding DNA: TGTGCCAGCAGCTTAGGGCAGGTCCTTAACTATGGCTACACCTTC.

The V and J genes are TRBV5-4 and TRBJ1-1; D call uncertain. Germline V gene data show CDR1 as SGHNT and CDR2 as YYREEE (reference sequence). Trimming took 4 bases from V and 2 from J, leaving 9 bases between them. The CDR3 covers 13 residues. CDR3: CASSRNSNTEAFF. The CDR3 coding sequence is TGTGCCAGCAGCCGTAACAGTAACACTGAAGCTTTCTTT.

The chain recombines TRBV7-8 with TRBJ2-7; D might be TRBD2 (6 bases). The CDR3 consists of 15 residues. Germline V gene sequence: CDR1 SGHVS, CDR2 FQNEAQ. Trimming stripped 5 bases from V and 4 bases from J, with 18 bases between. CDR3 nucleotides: TGTGCCAGCAGCAGCACGGAGGGCCGGGCGTACGAGCAGTACTTC. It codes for CASSSTEGRAYEQYF. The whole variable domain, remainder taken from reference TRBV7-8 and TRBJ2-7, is GAGVSQSPRYKVAKRGQDVALRCDPISGHVSLFWYQQALGQGPEFLTYFQNEAQLDKSGLPSDRFFAERPEGSVSTLKIQRTQQEDSAVYLCASSSTEGRAYEQYFGPGTRLTVT.

CDR3 protein: CASSELGRGLGTDTQYF. The CDR3 nucleotides read TGTGCCAGCAGTGAACTCGGGAGAGGTCTGGGCACAGATACGCAGTATTTT. The V call is TRBV2, the J call TRBJ2-3, with a possible D match to TRBD2 (6 bases). Per the germline V gene, CDR1 is SNHLY and CDR2 is FYNNEI. The V end was cut by 2 bases, the J end by 1 base, with 16 bases between. The CDR3 runs to 17 residues.

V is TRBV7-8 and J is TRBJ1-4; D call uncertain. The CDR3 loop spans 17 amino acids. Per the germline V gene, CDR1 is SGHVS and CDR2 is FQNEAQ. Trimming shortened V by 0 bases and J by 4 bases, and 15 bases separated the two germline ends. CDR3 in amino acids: CASSLASRRLLNEKLFF. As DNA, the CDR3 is TGTGCCAGCAGCTTAGCGTCGCGCCGACTTCTTAATGAAAAACTGTTTTTT.

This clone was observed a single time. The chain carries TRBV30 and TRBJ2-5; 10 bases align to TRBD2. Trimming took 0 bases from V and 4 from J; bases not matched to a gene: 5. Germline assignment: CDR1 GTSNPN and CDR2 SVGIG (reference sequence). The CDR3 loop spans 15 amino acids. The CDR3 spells CAWSVGLAGVETQYF. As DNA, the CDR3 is TGTGCCTGGAGTGTCGGGCTAGCGGGAGTAGAGACCCAGTACTTC.

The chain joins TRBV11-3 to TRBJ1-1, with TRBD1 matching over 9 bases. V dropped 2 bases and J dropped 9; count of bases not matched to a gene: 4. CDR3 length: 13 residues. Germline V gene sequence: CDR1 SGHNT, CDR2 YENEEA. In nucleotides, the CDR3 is TGTGCCAGCAGCTTATCCGGGACAGGGAAAGCTTTCTTT. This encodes CASSLSGTGKAFF.